These 27 T cell receptor beta chains share one sample of origin, sequenced in a study of CD8+ T cells in alopecia areata. Regarding treatment: oral pan-JAK inhibitor, 5-10 mg twice daily. Once RNA had been extracted, it was reverse transcribed into cDNA to act as the sequencing template. The method was immunoSEQ multiplex PCR; TCRdb's version includes in-frame clones alone and lacks a portion of them. This table has about 140,000 clones, 82% appearing once. The sample here was CD8+ T cells sorted from blood, taken at week 4, from a patient treated with tofacitinib. Receptors were obtained from a human donor with alopecia areata.

This sequence joins TRBV6-6 and TRBJ2-7, with D possibly matching TRBD2 (5 bases). This CDR3 has 13 residues. V was trimmed by 5 bases and J by 2 bases, leaving 10 bases between them. CDR1 is MNHNY and CDR2 is SVGAGI in the germline V gene (reference sequence). CDR3 amino acids: CASSRTGTYEQYF. CDR3 DNA: TGTGCCAGCAGTAGGACGGGAACCTACGAGCAGTACTTC.

This clone was counted only a few times. The chain uses TRBV27 and TRBJ1-2, with 8 positions matching TRBD1. CDR1 MNHEY and CDR2 SMNVEV come from the germline V gene (reference sequence). This CDR3 is 18 amino acids long. J was trimmed by 2 bases and V by 6 bases; bases with no gene match: 17. CDR3 nucleotides: TGTGCCAGCAGACTGCTGTCAGGGGGCGCCTATATCAACTATGGCTACACCTTC. Translation: CASRLLSGGAYINYGYTF.

The V call is TRBV21-1, the J call TRBJ2-3; TRBD1, the table's D call, was not compared with the DNA. TRBV21-1 counts as a pseudogene. This CDR3 spans 14 amino acids. The CDR3 sequence: CASIQDRENDTQYF. CDR3 DNA sequence: TGTGCCAGCATCCAAGACAGGGAGAACGATACGCAGTATTTT.

The rearrangement uses TRBV2 and TRBJ2-1; TRBD2 is a possible D gene (5 bases). The CDR3 extends over 15 amino acids. Germline V lookup: CDR1 SNHLY, CDR2 FYNNEI. V gave up 1 base and J gave up 4 bases, with 11 bases separating them. The CDR3 DNA reads TGTGCCAGCAGTGAAGGAGGGCCAGCTTACAATGAGCAGTTCTTC. As protein: CASSEGGPAYNEQFF.

This clone was picked up a small number of times. The CDR3: CASSPPGSWETQYF. In DNA, the CDR3 is TGTGCCAGCAGCCCCCCAGGGAGCTGGGAGACCCAGTACTTC. The rearrangement links TRBV7-8 to TRBJ2-5; the D call may be TRBD1 or TRBD2 (5 bases each). The CDR3 totals 14 residues. The germline V and J ends were trimmed by 5 bases and 5 bases, with 15 bases remaining between them. The V gene's germline CDR1 is SGHVS and CDR2 FQNEAQ.

The chain couples TRBV18 to TRBJ1-1; 9 bases agree with TRBD1. V lost 3 bases to trimming and J lost 4 bases; unmatched junction nucleotides: 6. In germline, CDR1 is KGHSH, CDR2 LQKENI. The CDR3 sequence is 15 residues long. CDR3 nucleotide sequence: TGTGCCAGCTCACCCTTAGGACAGGGGATCACTGAAGCTTTCTTT. Its protein product is CASSPLGQGITEAFF.

The rearrangement joins TRBV13 to TRBJ2-7, with a weak D call TRBD1 (5 bases). Germline V CDR1 and CDR2: PRHDT, FYEKMQ (reference sequence). V was cut by 2 bases and J by 4 bases, with 12 bases left in between. The CDR3 sequence is 14 residues long. The CDR3 loop reads CASSLQGSPYEQYF. The CDR3 DNA reads TGTGCCAGCAGCTTACAGGGCTCCCCTTACGAGCAGTACTTC.

V is TRBV29-1 and J is TRBJ2-7, with TRBD1 matching over 10 bases. This CDR3 is built from 13 residues. Germline-derived CDR1 and CDR2 are SQVTM and ANQGSEA. The V gene end was trimmed by 7 bases and the J gene end by 4 bases; junction bases not matched to a gene: 7. The CDR3 bases are TGCAGCGCTGGGACAGGGGATATGTACGAGCAGTACTTC. Translated, it gives CSAGTGDMYEQYF.

In DNA form, the CDR3 reads TGCAGCGTTGAAGGCCCGGGTGGCTACACCTTC. Encoded protein: CSVEGPGGYTF. This chain connects TRBV29-1 to TRBJ1-2, with D uncertain. Germline CDR1 and CDR2: SQVTM and ANQGSEA. With 1 base removed from V and 7 bases from J, the gap between germline ends came to 7 bases. The CDR3 extends over 11 amino acids.

The chain employs TRBV5-6 and TRBJ1-1; D unclear. The germline gives CDR1 SGHDT, CDR2 YYEEEE. The V gene lost 0 bases and the J gene lost 3 bases, with 6 bases spanning the gap. The CDR3 runs 13 residues. The CDR3 DNA follows: TGTGCCAGCAGCTTGGGGAGTGACACTGAAGCTTTCTTT. Translation: CASSLGSDTEAFF.

The chain combines TRBV7-2 with TRBJ2-1; tentatively, D is TRBD2 (6 bases). V was clipped by 3 bases and J by 0 bases, with 6 bases between them. This CDR3 is built from 14 residues. Looked up from germline, CDR1 is SGHTA and CDR2 is FQGNSA. CDR3 nucleotides: TGTGCCAGCAGCTTTAGCGGCTCCTACAATGAGCAGTTCTTC. This sequence encodes CASSFSGSYNEQFF. Full variable domain (outside the CDR3, taken from reference TRBV7-2 and TRBJ2-1): GAGVSQSPSNKVTEKGKDVELRCDPISGHTALYWYRQSLGQGLEFLIYFQGNSAPDKSGLPSDRFSAERTGGSVSTLTIQRTQQEDSAVYLCASSFSGSYNEQFFGPGTRLTVL.

This clone was seen only a few times. The CDR3 reads CAIREPDRGNTGELFF. The CDR3 DNA sequence: TGTGCCATCAGGGAGCCGGACAGGGGGAACACCGGGGAGCTGTTTTTT. V usage is TRBV10-3 and J usage is TRBJ2-2; TRBD1 matches 9 bases. Germline assignment: CDR1 ENHRY and CDR2 SYGVKD. CDR3 size: 16 residues. V lost 6 bases to trimming and J lost 1 base; unmatched junction nucleotides: 6.

This chain joins TRBV6-5 and TRBJ2-5; 8 positions agree with TRBD1. J lost 9 bases, V lost 6 bases, and 15 bases had no gene match. CDR3 size: 15 residues. Germline lookup yields CDR1 MNHEY and CDR2 SVGAGI. This CDR3 reads CASSPRDRRILSQYF. The DNA for the CDR3 is TGTGCCAGCAGCCCCCGGGACAGGCGGATTTTGTCCCAGTACTTC.

The chain is built from TRBV29-1 and TRBJ2-2; D ambiguous. This CDR3 is built from 12 residues. Germline CDR1 is SQVTM and CDR2 is ANQGSEA. The ends were cut back, 5 bases at V and 0 bases at J, with 4 bases in the middle. Here the CDR3 DNA reads TGCAGCGTTTCGCCGAACACCGGGGAGCTGTTTTTT. Its translation is CSVSPNTGELFF.

The genes are TRBV29-1 and TRBJ1-2, with a weak D call TRBD1 (5 bases). The CDR3 runs to 15 residues. V was cut by 6 bases and J by 4 bases, with 21 bases left in between. Germline loops: CDR1 SQVTM, CDR2 ANQGSEA. The CDR3 DNA sequence: TGCAGCGTCATAGGACTCGAGACAGACTTCTATGGCTACACCTTC. As protein: CSVIGLETDFYGYTF.

The CDR3 protein is CASSGAAMVETQYF. In DNA form, the CDR3 reads TGTGCCAGCAGTGGGGCAGCCATGGTCGAGACCCAGTACTTC. V and J are TRBV2 and TRBJ2-5; D is undetermined. V lost 4 bases and J 5 bases, leaving 14 bases between the germline ends. This CDR3 comprises 14 residues. Germline assignment: CDR1 SNHLY and CDR2 FYNNEI.

This clone was picked up a small number of times. The chain couples TRBV5-1 to TRBJ2-1; 7 bases are a match to TRBD1. The CDR3 spans 14 residues. Germline CDR1 is SGHRS and CDR2 is YFSETQ. V dropped 0 bases and J dropped 10; count of bases not matched to a gene: 7. CDR3 nucleotide sequence: TGCGCCAGCAGCTTGGGGCACGGGGACAGAGAGCAGTTCTTC. The encoded protein is CASSLGHGDREQFF.

This chain connects TRBV19 to TRBJ1-5, with no clear D. The CDR3 covers 13 residues. Germline assignment: CDR1 LNHDA and CDR2 SQIVND (reference sequence). Trimming removed 7 bases from V and 6 bases from J, with 13 bases in between. CDR3 nucleotide sequence: TGTGCCAGTACGACGGGAAGAGGTCAGCCCCAGCATTTT. Its translation is CASTTGRGQPQHF.

This clone was counted a few times. The chain links TRBV7-8 to TRBJ2-3; unclear D gene. The CDR3 spans 14 residues. CDR1 is SGHVS, CDR2 FQNEAQ, per germline. V lost 2 bases to trimming and J lost 2 bases, with 8 bases between them. CDR3 region: CASSLRQNTDTQYF. The CDR3 nucleotides are TGTGCCAGCAGCTTACGCCAGAACACAGATACGCAGTATTTT.

The gene calls are TRBV27 and TRBJ2-5; weak D call: TRBD2 (5 bases). Trimming cost V 2 bases and J 5 bases, with 12 bases left between them. CDR3 length: 14 amino acids. Germline values: CDR1 MNHEY, CDR2 SMNVEV (reference sequence). The CDR3 loop reads CASSLGPSWETQYF. The CDR3 DNA is TGTGCCAGCAGTTTAGGCCCTAGCTGGGAGACCCAGTACTTC.

This rearrangement joins TRBV7-6 to TRBJ2-5; 7 bases map to TRBD2. There are 13 residues in the CDR3. V lost 5 bases, J lost 2 bases, and 2 bases stayed unmatched. Germline V gene lookup returns CDR1 SGHVS and CDR2 FNYEAQ. CDR3 amino acids: CASSPGGQETQYF. Here the CDR3 DNA reads TGTGCCAGCAGCCCGGGAGGTCAAGAGACCCAGTACTTC.

V usage is TRBV7-9 and J usage is TRBJ2-1; unclear D gene. The CDR3 runs to 11 residues. V was trimmed by 6 bases and J by 6 bases, leaving 6 bases between them. The germline V gene encodes CDR1 SEHNR and CDR2 FQNEAQ (reference sequence). The CDR3 reads CASSWGNEQFF. The CDR3, as DNA: TGTGCCAGCAGTTGGGGCAATGAGCAGTTCTTC.

The rearrangement uses TRBV5-4 and TRBJ2-2; no clear D. The germline gives CDR1 SGHNT, CDR2 YYREEE (reference sequence). This CDR3 spans 14 amino acids. V lost 3 bases and J 1 base, leaving 7 bases between the germline ends. The CDR3 protein is CASSSSENTGELFF. In DNA form, the CDR3 reads TGTGCCAGCAGCTCTTCAGAGAACACCGGGGAGCTGTTTTTT.

The chain links TRBV9 to TRBJ2-1; no clear D. V was pared by 0 bases and J by 5 bases, with 12 bases between. The CDR3 spans 15 residues. CDR1 and CDR2 (germline): SGDLS, YYNGEE. The CDR3 is CASSVEGSAHNEQFF. The CDR3 nucleotides read TGTGCCAGCAGCGTAGAAGGTAGTGCCCACAATGAGCAGTTCTTC.

This clone was found a few times. The genes are TRBV9 and TRBJ1-4, with 7 nucleotides matching TRBD1. Germline CDR1 and CDR2: SGDLS and YYNGEE. J was trimmed by 0 bases and V by 3 bases; bases with no gene match: 2. This CDR3 has 15 residues. CDR3 loop: CASSAGQATNEKLFF. As DNA, the CDR3 is TGTGCCAGCAGCGCTGGACAGGCAACTAATGAAAAACTGTTTTTT.

This chain links TRBV23-1 with TRBJ1-2; TRBD1 is a possible D gene (6 bases). TRBV23-1 is marked as an open reading frame, function uncertain. This CDR3 has 14 residues. V was trimmed by 6 bases and J by 8 bases, leaving 19 bases between them. The CDR3 bases are TGCGCCAGCAGGCTGAGGGGGTTAACTATCGGCTACACCTTC. Translation gives CASRLRGLTIGYTF.

As for this clone: The same CDR3 also results from other DNA sequences found in this sample. The chain combines TRBV5-6 with TRBJ2-7, with D unclear. V was trimmed by 2 bases and J by 0 bases, leaving 9 bases between them. The CDR3 length is 14 residues. Germline CDR1 is SGHDT and CDR2 is YYEEEE. As DNA, the CDR3 is TGTGCCAGCAGCTTTGGGCAAGGCTCCTACGAGCAGTACTTC. Its protein is CASSFGQGSYEQYF.